Only one count was recorded for the clone carrying this T cell receptor beta chain. Its specificity is unknown. The CDR3 sequence is 13 residues long. V was shortened by 0 bases and J by 5 bases, with 7 bases between the two germline ends. Per germline, CDR1 ENHRY and CDR2 SYGVKD. This sample was taken from a study of CD8+CD57+ T cells in acquired aplastic anemia. TCR beta VDJ and CDR3 profiling used genomic DNA as template. TCRdb analysed the reads with MiXCR anew, one entry per CDR3 protein. Of some 64,000 distinct CDR3 sequences listed, around 55% are singletons. Findings and limits, study-wide: Both patients and controls carried the same twenty-nine CD8+ CDR3 sequences.

This chain links TRBV10-3 with TRBJ1-2, with unresolved D. The sample was sorted CD4+, CD8+, or CD8+CD57+ T cells (not recorded which) from PBMCs. The clonotype was recovered from a human donor in good health, serving as a control. The CDR3 nucleotides read TGTGCCATCAGTGAGTCACTGGCATATGGCTACACCTTC. This sequence encodes CAISESLAYGYTF.